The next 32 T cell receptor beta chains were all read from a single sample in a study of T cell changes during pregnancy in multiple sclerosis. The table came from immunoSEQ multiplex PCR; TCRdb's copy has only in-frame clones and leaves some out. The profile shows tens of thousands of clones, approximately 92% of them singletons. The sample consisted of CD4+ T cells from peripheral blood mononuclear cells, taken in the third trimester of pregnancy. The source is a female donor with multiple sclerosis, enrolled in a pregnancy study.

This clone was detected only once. CDR3 coding DNA: TGTGCCAGCAGCGTTGCGCAGAGGAATGAGCAGTTCTTC. Its translation: CASSVAQRNEQFF. The rearrangement links TRBV9 to TRBJ2-1; no reliable D call. Deletions cut 2 bases from V and 7 bases from J, with 10 bases between. CDR3 length: 13 residues. In germline, CDR1 is SGDLS, CDR2 YYNGEE.

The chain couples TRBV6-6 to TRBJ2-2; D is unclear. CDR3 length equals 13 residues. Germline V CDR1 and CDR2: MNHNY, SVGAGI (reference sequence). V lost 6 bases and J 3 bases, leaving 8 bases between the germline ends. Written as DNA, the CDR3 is TGTGCCAGCAGACAGAGCTACACCGGGGAGCTGTTTTTT. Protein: CASRQSYTGELFF.

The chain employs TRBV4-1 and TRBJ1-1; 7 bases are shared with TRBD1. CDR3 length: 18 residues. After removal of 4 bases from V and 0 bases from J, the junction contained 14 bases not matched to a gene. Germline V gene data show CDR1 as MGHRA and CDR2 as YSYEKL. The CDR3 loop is CASSLVTRDSNMNTEAFF. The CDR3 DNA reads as TGCGCCAGCAGCCTCGTCACCCGGGACAGCAACATGAACACTGAAGCTTTCTTT.

CDR3: CASSVGQVSTDTQYF. The DNA of the CDR3 is TGTGCCAGTAGTGTCGGACAGGTTAGCACAGATACGCAGTATTTT. The gene calls are TRBV19 and TRBJ2-3; 7 bases fit TRBD1. With V trimmed by 5 bases and J by 0 bases, 5 bases remained unmatched. Germline V gives CDR1 LNHDA, CDR2 SQIVND (reference sequence). This CDR3 is built from 15 residues.

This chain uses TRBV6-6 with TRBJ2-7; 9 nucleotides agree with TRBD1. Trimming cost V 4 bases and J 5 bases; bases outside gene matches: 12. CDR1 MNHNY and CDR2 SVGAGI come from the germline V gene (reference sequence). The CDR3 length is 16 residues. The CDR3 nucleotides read TGTGCCAGCAGTTTCCCCCGGGACAGGGTTGTCCACGAGCAGTACTTC. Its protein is CASSFPRDRVVHEQYF.

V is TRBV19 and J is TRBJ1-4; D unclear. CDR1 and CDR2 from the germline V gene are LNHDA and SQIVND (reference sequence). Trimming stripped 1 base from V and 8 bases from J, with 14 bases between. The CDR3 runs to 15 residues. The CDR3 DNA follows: TGTGCCAGTAGTATAGCGGCAGGAATCCGAGAAAAACTGTTTTTT. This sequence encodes CASSIAAGIREKLFF.

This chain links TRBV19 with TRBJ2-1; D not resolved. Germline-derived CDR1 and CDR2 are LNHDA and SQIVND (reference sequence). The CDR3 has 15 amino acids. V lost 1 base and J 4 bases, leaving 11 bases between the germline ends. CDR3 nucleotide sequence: TGTGCCAGTAGTATAGCCGTTAGTAGATACAATGAGCAGTTCTTC. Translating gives CASSIAVSRYNEQFF.

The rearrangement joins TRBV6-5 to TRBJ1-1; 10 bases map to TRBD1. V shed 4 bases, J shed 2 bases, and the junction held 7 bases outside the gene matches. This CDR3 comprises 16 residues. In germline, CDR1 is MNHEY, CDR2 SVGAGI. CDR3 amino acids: CASSFLTGGGNTEAFF. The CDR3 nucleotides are TGTGCCAGCAGTTTCCTGACAGGGGGCGGAAACACTGAAGCTTTCTTT.

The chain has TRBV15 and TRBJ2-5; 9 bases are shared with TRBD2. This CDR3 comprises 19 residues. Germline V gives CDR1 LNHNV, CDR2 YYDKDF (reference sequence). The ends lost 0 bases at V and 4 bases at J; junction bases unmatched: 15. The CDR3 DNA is TGTGCCACCAGCAGAGACCCCGTGGCTAGCGGGGACTGGGGAGAGACCCAGTACTTC. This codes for CATSRDPVASGDWGETQYF.

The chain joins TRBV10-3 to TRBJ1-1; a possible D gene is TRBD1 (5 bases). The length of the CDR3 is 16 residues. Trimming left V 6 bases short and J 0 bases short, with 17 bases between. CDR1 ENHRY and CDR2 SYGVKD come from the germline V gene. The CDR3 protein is CAIRTIGGGMNTEAFF. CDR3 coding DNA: TGTGCCATCAGAACCATCGGGGGGGGGATGAACACTGAAGCTTTCTTT.

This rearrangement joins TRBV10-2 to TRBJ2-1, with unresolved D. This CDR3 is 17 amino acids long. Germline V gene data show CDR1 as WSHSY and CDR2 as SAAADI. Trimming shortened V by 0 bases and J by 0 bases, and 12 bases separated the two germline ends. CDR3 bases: TGCGCCAGCAGTGAGTCGACTCGGCCAGTCTCCTACAATGAGCAGTTCTTC. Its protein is CASSESTRPVSYNEQFF.

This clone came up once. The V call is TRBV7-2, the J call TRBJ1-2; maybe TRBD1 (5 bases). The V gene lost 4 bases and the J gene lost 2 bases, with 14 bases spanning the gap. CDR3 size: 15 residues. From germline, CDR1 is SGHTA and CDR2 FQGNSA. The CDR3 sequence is CASSSRQPTNYGYTF. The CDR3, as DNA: TGTGCCAGCAGCTCCCGACAGCCCACGAACTATGGCTACACCTTC.

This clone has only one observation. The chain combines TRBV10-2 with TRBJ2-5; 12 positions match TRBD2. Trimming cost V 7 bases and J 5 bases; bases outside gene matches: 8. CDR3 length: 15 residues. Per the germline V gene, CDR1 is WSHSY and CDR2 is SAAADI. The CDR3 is CASKTTSGSIETQYF. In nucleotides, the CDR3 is TGCGCCAGCAAAACGACTAGCGGGAGCATTGAGACCCAGTACTTC.

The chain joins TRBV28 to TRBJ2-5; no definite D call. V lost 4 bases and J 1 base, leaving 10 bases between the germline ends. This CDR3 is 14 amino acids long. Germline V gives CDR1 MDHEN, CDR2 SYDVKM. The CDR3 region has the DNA TGTGCCAGCAGTTCCCCCGACATCCAAGAGACCCAGTACTTC. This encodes CASSSPDIQETQYF.

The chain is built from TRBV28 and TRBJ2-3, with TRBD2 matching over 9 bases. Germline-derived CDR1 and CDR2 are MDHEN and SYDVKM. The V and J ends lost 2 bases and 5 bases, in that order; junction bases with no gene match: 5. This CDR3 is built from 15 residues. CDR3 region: CASSLIAGVGDTQYF. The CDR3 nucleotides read TGTGCCAGCAGTTTAATAGCGGGAGTCGGAGATACGCAGTATTTT. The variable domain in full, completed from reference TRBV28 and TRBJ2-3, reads DVKVTQSSRYLVKRTGEKVFLECVQDMDHENMFWYRQDPGLGLRLIYFSYDVKMKEKGDIPEGYSVSREKKERFSLILESASTNQTSMYLCASSLIAGVGDTQYFGPGTRLTVL.

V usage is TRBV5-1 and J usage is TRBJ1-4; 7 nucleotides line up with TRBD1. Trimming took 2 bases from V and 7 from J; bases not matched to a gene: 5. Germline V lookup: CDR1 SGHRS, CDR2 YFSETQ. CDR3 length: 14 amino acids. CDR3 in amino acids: CASSFRQGREKLFF. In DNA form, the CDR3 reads TGCGCCAGCAGCTTTAGACAGGGTCGTGAAAAACTGTTTTTT.

The CDR3 loop is CASSQGGLVNTDTQYF. The CDR3 bases are TGCGCCAGCAGCCAAGGCGGACTAGTGAACACAGATACGCAGTATTTT. The rearrangement links TRBV4-1 to TRBJ2-3; the match to TRBD2 covers 7 bases. The CDR3 runs to 16 residues. V lost 1 base and J lost 2; bases outside the gene matches: 6. Germline CDR1 reads MGHRA; CDR2 reads YSYEKL.

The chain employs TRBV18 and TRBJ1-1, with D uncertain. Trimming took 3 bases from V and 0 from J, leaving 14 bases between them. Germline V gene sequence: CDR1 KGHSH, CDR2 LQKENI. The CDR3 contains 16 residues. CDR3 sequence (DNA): TGTGCCAGCTCACCTCGTCACGTAAGCATGAACACTGAAGCTTTCTTT. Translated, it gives CASSPRHVSMNTEAFF.

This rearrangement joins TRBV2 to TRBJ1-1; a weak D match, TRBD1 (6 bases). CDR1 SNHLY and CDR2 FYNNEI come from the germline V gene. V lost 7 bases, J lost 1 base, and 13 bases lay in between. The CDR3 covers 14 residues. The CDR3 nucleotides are TGTGCCAGCACCTCCAGGACAGAGAACACTGAAGCTTTCTTT. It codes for CASTSRTENTEAFF. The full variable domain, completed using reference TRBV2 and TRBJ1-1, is EPEVTQTPSHQVTQMGQEVILRCVPISNHLYFYWYRQILGQKVEFLVSFYNNEISEKSEIFDDQFSVERPDGSNFTLKIRSTKLEDSAMYFCASTSRTENTEAFFGQGTRLTVV.

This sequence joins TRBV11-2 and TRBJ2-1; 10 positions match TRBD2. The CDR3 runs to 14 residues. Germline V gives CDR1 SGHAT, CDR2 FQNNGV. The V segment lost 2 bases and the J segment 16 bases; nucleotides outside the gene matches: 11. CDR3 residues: CASSLLPASGSRFF. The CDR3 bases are TGTGCCAGCAGCTTACTCCCAGCTAGCGGGAGTCGATTCTTC. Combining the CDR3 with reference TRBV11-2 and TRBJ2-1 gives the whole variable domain EAGVAQSPRYKIIEKRQSVAFWCNPISGHATLYWYQQILGQGPKLLIQFQNNGVVDDSQLPKDRFSAERLKGVDSTLKIQPAKLEDSAVYLCASSLLPASGSRFFGPGTRLTVL.

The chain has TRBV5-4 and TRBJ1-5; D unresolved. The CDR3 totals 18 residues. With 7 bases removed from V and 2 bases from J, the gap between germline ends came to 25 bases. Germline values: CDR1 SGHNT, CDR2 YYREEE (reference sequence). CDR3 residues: CASPPLRQTKIGNQPQHF. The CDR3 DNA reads TGTGCCAGCCCCCCCCTACGGCAGACAAAAATTGGCAATCAGCCCCAGCATTTT.

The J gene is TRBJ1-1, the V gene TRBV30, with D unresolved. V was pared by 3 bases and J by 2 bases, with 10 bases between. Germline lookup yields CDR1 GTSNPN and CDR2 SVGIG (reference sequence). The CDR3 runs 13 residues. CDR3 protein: CAWSPRQNTEAFF. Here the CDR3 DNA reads TGTGCCTGGAGCCCACGACAAAACACTGAAGCTTTCTTT.

The CDR3 loop reads CASSLSSGSFHEQYF. The CDR3 DNA reads as TGTGCCAGCAGTCTTAGTAGCGGGAGTTTCCACGAGCAGTACTTC. The rearrangement uses TRBV28 and TRBJ2-7; TRBD2 matches 9 bases. The J segment lost 5 bases and the V segment lost 5 bases, leaving 10 bases of the junction unmatched. CDR3 size: 15 residues. Per germline, CDR1 MDHEN and CDR2 SYDVKM.

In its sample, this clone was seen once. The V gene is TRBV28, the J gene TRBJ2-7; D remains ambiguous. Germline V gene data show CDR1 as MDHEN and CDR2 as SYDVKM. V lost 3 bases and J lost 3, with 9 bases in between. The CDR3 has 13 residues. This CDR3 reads CASSLSPIYEQYF. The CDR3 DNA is TGTGCCAGCAGTTTGAGTCCGATCTACGAGCAGTACTTC.

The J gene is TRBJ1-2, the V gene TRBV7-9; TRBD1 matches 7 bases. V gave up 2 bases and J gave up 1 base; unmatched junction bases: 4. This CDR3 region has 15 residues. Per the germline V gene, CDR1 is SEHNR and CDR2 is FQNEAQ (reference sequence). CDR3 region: CASSLFRDSNYGYTF. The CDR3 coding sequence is TGTGCCAGCAGCTTATTCCGGGACAGTAACTATGGCTACACCTTC.

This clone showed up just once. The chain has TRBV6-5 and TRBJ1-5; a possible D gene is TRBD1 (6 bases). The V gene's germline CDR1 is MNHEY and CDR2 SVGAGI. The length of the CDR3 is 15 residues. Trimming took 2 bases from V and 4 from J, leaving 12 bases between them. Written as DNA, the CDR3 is TGTGCCAGCAGTTACACCCAGGGGTGGAATCAGCCCCAGCATTTT. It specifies CASSYTQGWNQPQHF.

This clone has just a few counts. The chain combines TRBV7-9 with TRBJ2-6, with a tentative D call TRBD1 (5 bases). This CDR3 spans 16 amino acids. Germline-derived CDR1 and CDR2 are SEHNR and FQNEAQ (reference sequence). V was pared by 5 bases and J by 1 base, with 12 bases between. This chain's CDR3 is CASSQAGRSGANVLTF. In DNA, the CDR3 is TGTGCCAGCAGCCAGGCAGGGCGATCTGGGGCCAACGTCCTGACTTTC.

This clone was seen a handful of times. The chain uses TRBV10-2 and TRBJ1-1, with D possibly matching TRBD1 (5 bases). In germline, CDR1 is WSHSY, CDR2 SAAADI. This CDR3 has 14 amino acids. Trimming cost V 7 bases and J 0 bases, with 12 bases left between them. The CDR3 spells CASKAGLMNTEAFF. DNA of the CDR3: TGCGCCAGCAAGGCAGGGCTAATGAACACTGAAGCTTTCTTT.

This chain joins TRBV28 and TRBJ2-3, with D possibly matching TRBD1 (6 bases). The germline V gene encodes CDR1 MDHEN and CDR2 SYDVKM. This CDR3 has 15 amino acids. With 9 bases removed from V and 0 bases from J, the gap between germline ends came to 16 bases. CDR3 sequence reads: CASTLDRMSTDTQYF. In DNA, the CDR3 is TGTGCCAGTACTTTAGACAGGATGAGCACAGATACGCAGTATTTT. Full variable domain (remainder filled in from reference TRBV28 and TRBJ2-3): DVKVTQSSRYLVKRTGEKVFLECVQDMDHENMFWYRQDPGLGLRLIYFSYDVKMKEKGDIPEGYSVSREKKERFSLILESASTNQTSMYLCASTLDRMSTDTQYFGPGTRLTVL.

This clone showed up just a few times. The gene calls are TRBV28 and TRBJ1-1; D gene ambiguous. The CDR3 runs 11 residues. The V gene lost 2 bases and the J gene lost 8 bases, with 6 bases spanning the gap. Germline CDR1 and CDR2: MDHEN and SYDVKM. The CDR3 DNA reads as TGTGCCAGCAGTTTAAATCGGGAAGCTTTCTTT. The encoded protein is CASSLNREAFF.

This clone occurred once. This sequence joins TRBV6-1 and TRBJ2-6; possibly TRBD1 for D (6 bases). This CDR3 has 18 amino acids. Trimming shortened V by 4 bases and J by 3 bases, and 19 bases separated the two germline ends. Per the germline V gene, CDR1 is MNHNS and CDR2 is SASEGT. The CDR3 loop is CASSALGGGANGANVLTF. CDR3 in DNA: TGTGCCAGCAGTGCCCTGGGTGGGGGCGCTAATGGGGCCAACGTCCTGACTTTC.

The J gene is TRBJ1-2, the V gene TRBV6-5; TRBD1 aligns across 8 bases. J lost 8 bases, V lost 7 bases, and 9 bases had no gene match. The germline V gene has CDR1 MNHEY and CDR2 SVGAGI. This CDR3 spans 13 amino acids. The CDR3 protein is CASTLGGQGGYTF. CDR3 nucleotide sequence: TGTGCCAGCACCTTAGGAGGACAGGGAGGCTACACCTTC.